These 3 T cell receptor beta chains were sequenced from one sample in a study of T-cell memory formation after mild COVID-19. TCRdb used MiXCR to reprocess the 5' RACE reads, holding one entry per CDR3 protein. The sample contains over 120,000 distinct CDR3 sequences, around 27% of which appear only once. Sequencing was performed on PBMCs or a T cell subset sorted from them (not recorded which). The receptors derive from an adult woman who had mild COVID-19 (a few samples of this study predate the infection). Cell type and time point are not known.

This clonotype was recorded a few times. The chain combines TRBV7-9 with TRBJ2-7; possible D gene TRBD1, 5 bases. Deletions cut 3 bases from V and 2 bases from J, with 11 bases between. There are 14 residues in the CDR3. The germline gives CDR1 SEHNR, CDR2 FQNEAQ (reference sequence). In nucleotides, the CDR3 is TGTGCCAGCAGCTTGGGGCCAGTAGCCTACGAGCAGTACTTC. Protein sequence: CASSLGPVAYEQYF.

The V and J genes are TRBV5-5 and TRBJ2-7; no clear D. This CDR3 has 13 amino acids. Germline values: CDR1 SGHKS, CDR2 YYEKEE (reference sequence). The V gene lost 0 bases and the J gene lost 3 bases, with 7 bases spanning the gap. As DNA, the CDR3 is TGTGCCAGCAGCTTGGCGGGCCTCTACGAGCAGTACTTC. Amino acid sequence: CASSLAGLYEQYF.

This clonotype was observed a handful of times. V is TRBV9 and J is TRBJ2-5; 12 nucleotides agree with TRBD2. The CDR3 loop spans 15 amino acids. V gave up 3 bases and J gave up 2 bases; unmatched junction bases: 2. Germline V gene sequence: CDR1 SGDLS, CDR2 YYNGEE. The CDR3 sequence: CASSATSGRQETQYF. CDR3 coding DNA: TGTGCCAGCAGCGCGACTAGCGGGAGACAAGAGACCCAGTACTTC.